This entry describes one TCR beta chain. This receptor's antigen is unknown. Nothing much larger sits one base from this clone, and base qualities are not available. The library was made by the immunoSEQ multiplex PCR assay. For the multiplex PCR, a mixture combining 60 forward primers for TCR Vbeta segments and 13 reverse primers for TCR Jbeta segments was used. Amplification of the CDR3 region of rearranged TCR beta genes was performed with a multiplex PCR assay on genomic DNA. On the Illumina HiSeq System, the amplified TCR beta libraries were sequenced as 87-base-pair reads. From the authors' description of their analysis: In a later analysis, about 80 million unique TCR beta chains were counted across the 500 to 850 repertoires, and roughly 11 million of these chains were shared by at least two donors. To remove PCR and sequencing errors, raw reads were error-corrected and collapsed into unique sequences using a nearest-neighbor algorithm that merged closely related sequences. To assign V, D and J gene segments, CDR3 sequences were aligned to IMGT reference sequences. For a sequence to be retained, at least a six-nucleotide match to both a V gene segment and a J gene segment was required. Rearrangements were called productive when the CDR3 lacked stop codons and stayed in frame with V and J; all others were non-productive. CDR3 was defined according to IMGT convention as the region running from the second conserved V-encoded cysteine to the conserved J-encoded phenylalanine. Sequences without an unambiguous match to a single V gene segment were excluded from the earlier analysis of about 600 of the donors. In an earlier analysis of around 590 of the donors, a V segment was called functional when productive rearrangements were above 56.7%, and segregating when the standard deviation between donors exceeded 5%. A statistical classification framework was built for diagnosing cytomegalovirus status from the catalog of TCR beta chain sequences. In a later analysis, TCR nucleotide sequences were compared against IMGT/GENE-DB human TR gene sequences so that V and J genes could be assigned. Using the TCRdist pipeline, a later analysis assigned CDR3 sequences along with most-parsimonious VDJ recombination scenarios. In a later analysis, every TCR beta chain was defined by the combination of its CDR3 amino acid sequence and its V-gene family, and reads without a unique V-gene family were dropped. In a later analysis, 450 to 600 highly shared, low-generation-probability nucleotide sequences were removed to address suspected cross-contamination and a sequencing artifact. In a later analysis, a clonal expansion index was calculated for each public chain from normalized within-repertoire ranks of inferred template counts. In a later analysis, generation probabilities were computed with a VDJ recombination model fitted to out-of-frame rearrangements, and the resulting probabilities were checked against IGoR. In a later analysis, TCR-TCR, TCR-HLA and TCR-CMV co-occurrence was scored with hypergeometric tests, and a repertoire-size bias correction was applied to TCR pairs. A later analysis estimated false discovery rates by permuting HLA or CMV assignments 20 times. In a later analysis, co-occurring TCRs were grouped using DBSCAN, with TCRdist sequence similarity added in when clustering inside HLA-allele-positive subsets. Repertoires with fewer than 30,000 or more than 120,000 public chains were left out of co-occurrence clustering, as were five repertoires with anomalous nucleotide sharing. TCRdb holds this immuneACCESS table with in-frame rearrangements only. Some clones are missing; in checked studies, unresolved V genes explain under half, and the rest has no known cause. V and J calls and clone size are copied from that table; D and trimming were computed from the DNA. The sample includes 150,000 to 200,000 clones, with 80% to 90% observed a single time. The ten largest clonotypes hold approximately 2% of the sample.

The record originates from a study of cytomegalovirus exposure and HLA in healthy donors (dated 2017 in TCRdb). The study in broad terms: According to an earlier analysis of a few hundred of the donors, about 179 million T cells yielded some 120 million unique TCR beta sequences and about 300 Gb of sequence data. Roughly 300 gigabases of sequencing data and around 85 million unique TCR sequences made up an early release that covered about 640 HLA-typed donors. Of the roughly 400 genotyped donors, about 84% fell in the genetic ancestry cluster associated with self-reported Caucasian donors. The aim of the study was to test whether cataloging public T cell receptors could identify signatures of past pathogen exposure. The T cell repertoires of several hundred subjects were profiled by immunosequencing and related to cytomegalovirus serostatus. In addition to the first cohort of 500 to 850 subjects, a separate validation cohort of approximately 130 different subjects was used. To predict cytomegalovirus infection status, the study combined high-throughput TCR immunosequencing, statistical association of individual TCRs with disease status, and machine learning. A later analysis re-examined previously published TCR beta repertoires from just over 650 donors and added high-resolution HLA genotyping to investigate patterns of TCR occurrence. Rather than using new phenotypic data, the later analysis identified candidate immune exposures from TCR beta sequences and from how often those sequences occurred across donors. An earlier analysis of around 640 of the donors used high-throughput TCR beta sequencing to judge whether each TCR beta V gene segment behaved as functional or pseudogenic. Donor age, sex, ethnicity and CMV serostatus were compiled alongside the repertoire data. A later genetic analysis used genome-wide SNP genotypes for about 55% of the 666 donors, treating that subset as a discovery cohort. All discovery cohort repertoires had been generated using a single sequencing platform. HLA typing covered class I and class II loci at four-digit resolution. Typing coverage varied by locus: roughly 629-630 donors for A, B, C, DRB1 and DQB1; more than 500 for DQA1; more than 600 for DPA1; 400 to 480 for DPB1. Five DR-DQ haplotypes were treated as single units for association and clustering because of strong linkage in the cohort. On average, roughly 250,000 unique TCR beta nucleotide sequences were sequenced per donor among 350 to 400 genotyped donors of the cohort, with roughly 18% of those sequences being non-productive.

Including cysteine and phenylalanine, the CDR3 has 12 amino acids. This entry keeps only the CDR3 DNA: 36 bases, framed from base 1. At the junction V is shortened by 3 bases and J by 7 bases, with 10 bases in between. Looking up the germline V gene yields CDR1 SGDLS and CDR2 YYNGEE. The full study reports these points: Only TCR beta chains were sequenced in this cohort, and the absence of alpha or paired-chain data limited detectable features. According to a later analysis, most CMV-associated TCR beta chains appeared to be HLA-restricted, and the HLA associations seemed to be driven largely by CMV exposure. Around 16 rarely observed V segments, including chromosome 9 orphons, were excluded from the earlier analysis of several hundred of the donors because counts were too low. Linkage disequilibrium might explain the correlated functional status among segregating V segments, but an unknown experimental factor could not be ruled out. According to a later analysis, TCR association rates differed among HLA loci, with DRB1 alleles showing the most associated TCRs and HLA-C alleles showing the fewest. In a later analysis, HLA-associated TCR beta chains were found to be more clonally expanded and to have lower generation probabilities than equally common non-associated chains. The sequencing pipeline was judged likely to have produced a cluster of highly shared sequence variants as a technical artifact. Because HLA typing was missing for some donors at each locus, association tests included only the typed subset. A further reported finding was that TCR beta sequences accurately predicted the HLA-A and HLA-B alleles for most subjects in the first cohort. CMV serostatus was the only immune exposure information available for the cohort. A later analysis reported that several top co-occurrence clusters appeared linked to parvovirus B19, influenza, CMV and Epstein-Barr virus. According to the authors, the approach could potentially be generalized to other disease states and immunological phenotypes. In vitro tests confirmed that three of the cytomegalovirus-associated TCR beta chains recognize cytomegalovirus antigens. According to a later genetic analysis, donors in an Asian-associated ancestry cluster had fewer N-insertions in productive TCRs than the approximately 700-donor mean. Because the 87-base-pair reads could not distinguish some IMGT-functional V segments, including TRBV6-2 and TRBV6-3, those segments were excluded. Assigning TCR associations to individual alleles was difficult when HLA alleles, especially DR and DQ, strongly co-occurred. In the study, 150 to 200 TCR beta chains were listed as associated with cytomegalovirus. The presence/absence analyses assumed that sequencing depth was roughly uniform across donors, and that assumption may not be true. An earlier analysis of approximately 540 of the donors showed that most TCR beta V segments appeared in productive rearrangements either about 87% or about 30% of the time, which broadly matched IMGT annotations. V-gene and J-gene trimming of TCR beta chains was associated with a missense DCLRE1C variant in a later genetic analysis, and the association was replicated in an independent cohort. In a later analysis, 16,951 TCR beta sequences were associated with specific HLA alleles at a false discovery rate of 0.05. Cytomegalovirus status was reported to be diagnosed by the classifier with high specificity and sensitivity in both the original and validation cohorts. Most TCR sequences were observed very rarely across donors, whereas some public TCRs were present in many individuals.

The cohort was made up of 500 to 850 healthy bone marrow donors. At the time of sampling, every cohort member was nominally healthy, though immune exposures that went unrecorded were likely present. The donor was CMV seronegative and belonged to the group of under 400 seronegative cohort members. Each donor provided a peripheral blood sample, and peripheral blood mononuclear cells were used for TCR beta sequencing. The Qiagen DNeasy Blood Extraction Kit was used to extract genomic DNA from the blood cell samples. The sequenced material came from PBMCs. The sequence links TRBV9 to TRBJ1-1, with a weak D call of TRBD1 (6 bases match). This clonotype was obtained from a woman aged 18-29 years in good health and CMV-seronegative. At the DNA level, the sequence is TGTGCCAGCAGCGCTGACAGGCTTGAAGCTTTCTTT. This encodes CASSADRLEAFF.